What follows are 29 T cell receptor beta chains derived from one specimen sequenced in a study of regulatory T cells in long-lasting Graves disease. In building TCR beta libraries, iRepertoire HTBI primers were used together with Arm-PCR of CDR3 regions. In TCRdb, the multiplex PCR reads were re-called with MiXCR into one record per CDR3 protein. This sample carries 530,000 or so distinct CDR3 sequences, more than 15% of them seen once, and the ten largest clones take around 11%. Stated time point: newly diagnosed GD, antithyroid drugs for less than 3 months. The TCR library was prepared using RNA isolated from PBMCs. This sample was shared with a second study, whose subject was T cells in Graves' hyperthyroidism and ophthalmopathy.

Here the sequenced sample was peripheral blood mononuclear cells (PBMCs), taken at new diagnosis, from a patient treated with antithyroid drugs. The receptors were gathered from a young man with Graves disease.

Regarding this clonotype: Possible read error: a much larger clone is one base away. This chain uses TRBV5-1 with TRBJ2-1, with 10 nucleotides matching TRBD1. The CDR3 has 12 amino acids. Unmatched junction bases numbered 8, after V lost 7 bases and J lost 13 bases. Germline values: CDR1 SGHRS, CDR2 YFSETQ. The CDR3: CASDRGQETQFF. DNA of the CDR3: TGCGCCAGCGACAGGGGGCAAGAGACCCAGTTCTTC.

This clonotype was observed a handful of times. Here the CDR3 reads CASSYQDTEAFF. As DNA, the CDR3 is TGTGCCAGCAGCTATCAGGACACTGAAGCTTTCTTT. The chain has TRBV7-9 and TRBJ1-1; D unresolved. CDR1 SEHNR and CDR2 FQNEAQ come from the germline V gene (reference sequence). This CDR3 region has 12 residues. Between the trimmed V and J ends, which lost 4 bases and 3 bases, there was a span of 6 bases.

At least ten counts were recorded for this clonotype. The CDR3 DNA sequence: TGTGCCAGCGGAAGGACTGCCTACGAGCAGTACTTC. Protein: CASGRTAYEQYF. V usage is TRBV6-2 or TRBV6-3 and J usage is TRBJ2-7; a weak D match, TRBD2 (5 bases). V lost 8 bases, J lost 2 bases, and 10 bases lay in between. CDR1 is MNHEY and CDR2 is SVGEGT in the germline V gene. The CDR3 has 12 residues.

This clonotype was seen ten or more times. The rearrangement joins TRBV29-1 to TRBJ1-1, with a possible D match to TRBD1 (6 bases). Germline CDR1 and CDR2: SQVTM and ANQGSEA. The CDR3 loop spans 13 amino acids. Trimming stripped 1 base from V and 2 bases from J, with 8 bases between. The CDR3 region is CSVEGQANTEAFF. The CDR3 DNA follows: TGCAGCGTTGAAGGACAGGCAAACACTGAAGCTTTCTTT.

The chain uses TRBV4-3 and TRBJ2-2; 7 nucleotides line up with TRBD1. This CDR3 region has 15 residues. J was trimmed by 7 bases and V by 4 bases; bases with no gene match: 9. Germline CDR1 and CDR2: LGHNA and YSLEER. CDR3 sequence (DNA): TGCGCCAGCAGCCTTCCAGGGGGATCCGGCGGGGAGCTGTTTTTT. Its translation is CASSLPGGSGGELFF.

This clonotype has a count of ten or more. The V gene is TRBV20-1, the J gene TRBJ2-7; 10 bases match TRBD1. Germline trimming cut 5 bases from V and 0 bases from J; bases unmatched to any gene: 4. The germline CDR1 and CDR2 sequences are DFQATT and SNEGSKA (reference sequence). This CDR3 comprises 14 residues. The CDR3 sequence: CSASRTGGSYEQYF. For the CDR3, the DNA is TGCAGTGCTTCACGGACAGGGGGCTCCTACGAGCAGTACTTC.

Many counts were recorded for this clonotype. This chain joins TRBV12-3 or TRBV12-4 and TRBJ2-7, with D unresolved. This CDR3 has 15 amino acids. Trimming took 5 bases from V and 3 from J, leaving 17 bases between them. DNA of the CDR3: TGTGCCAGCAGTCCTCTTTCCGCCGCTGTCTACGAGCAGTACTTC. Residues: CASSPLSAAVYEQYF.

This chain connects TRBV4-1 to TRBJ2-7; 8 positions match TRBD2. With 2 bases clipped from V and 2 bases from J, the junction kept 5 bases outside the gene matches. The CDR3 runs 15 residues. The germline V gene has CDR1 MGHRA and CDR2 YSYEKL. CDR3 residues: CASSQNPGGAYEQYF. For the CDR3, the DNA is TGCGCCAGCAGCCAAAACCCGGGGGGGGCCTACGAGCAGTACTTC.

This clonotype was picked up a small number of times. CDR3 nucleotides: TGTGCCAGCAGCCCCCGGGGGACAGCCTCCTACGAGCAGTACTTC. The encoded protein is CASSPRGTASYEQYF. J is TRBJ2-7 and V is TRBV14, with TRBD1 as a possible D gene (7 bases). The CDR3 is 15 amino acids. CDR1 is SGHDN and CDR2 is FVKESK in the germline V gene. V lost 4 bases to trimming and J lost 0 bases, with 13 bases between them. Looking up the rest from reference TRBV14 and TRBJ2-7 gives the full variable domain: EAGVTQFPSHSVIEKGQTVTLRCDPISGHDNLYWYRRVMGKEIKFLLHFVKESKQDESGMPNNRFLAERTGGTYSTLKVQPAELEDSGVYFCASSPRGTASYEQYFGPGTRLTVT.

Only a few counts were recorded for this clonotype. The chain joins TRBV30 to TRBJ2-7; 7 bases match TRBD1. J lost 2 bases, V lost 3 bases, and 4 bases had no gene match. Germline V gene data show CDR1 as GTSNPN and CDR2 as SVGIG (reference sequence). There are 13 residues in the CDR3. This CDR3 reads CAWSPGQPYEQYF. The DNA for the CDR3 is TGTGCCTGGAGCCCGGGACAGCCCTACGAGCAGTACTTC.

Many counts were recorded for this clonotype. V gene TRBV20-1 combines with J gene TRBJ1-1, with unresolved D. V was cut by 1 base and J by 0 bases, with 9 bases left in between. Germline loops: CDR1 DFQATT, CDR2 SNEGSKA (reference sequence). This CDR3 is built from 14 residues. DNA of the CDR3: TGCAGTGCTAGAGGGTTCAGAATGAACACTGAAGCTTTCTTT. It specifies CSARGFRMNTEAFF.

Regarding this clonotype: A much more abundant neighbour one base away suggests this may be a read error. This chain uses TRBV28 with TRBJ2-1, with 10 bases lining up with TRBD1. Germline values: CDR1 MDHEN, CDR2 SYDVKM. The CDR3 has 16 amino acids. CDR3 in amino acids: CASSLGDRGSYNEQSF. For the CDR3, the DNA is TGTGCCAGCAGTTTAGGGGACAGGGGCTCCTACAATGAGCAGTCCTTC.

Of note for this clonotype: This may stem from a read error, because a much larger clone lies one nucleotide away. The CDR3 nucleotides read TGTGCCAGCAGCCAATTCGGGCTCCCTTGGGAGCAGTTCTTC. The encoded protein is CASSQFGLPWEQFF. The chain recombines TRBV3-1 with TRBJ2-6; D uncertain. The DNA end favors TRBJ2-1, so the J call may be wrong. The germline gives CDR1 LGHDT, CDR2 YNNKEL (reference sequence). The CDR3 runs 14 residues.

V usage is TRBV10-3 and J usage is TRBJ2-3; the match to TRBD2 covers 10 bases. The CDR3 sequence is 18 residues long. From germline, CDR1 is ENHRY and CDR2 SYGVKD. J gave up 4 bases and V 6 bases, and 16 bases lay outside the gene matches. This chain's CDR3 is CAISGTSVSVAAPDTQYF. In DNA, the CDR3 is TGTGCCATCAGCGGGACTAGCGTCTCTGTCGCAGCTCCAGATACGCAGTATTTT.

This clonotype was counted many times. V usage is TRBV12-3 or TRBV12-4 and J usage is TRBJ1-1; D may be TRBD1 (5 bases). The CDR3 sequence is 13 residues long. Between the trimmed V and J ends, which lost 6 bases and 5 bases, there was a span of 13 bases. The CDR3 is CASSLQGGTEAFF. In DNA, the CDR3 is TGTGCCAGCAGCTTGCAGGGTGGGACTGAAGCTTTCTTT.

V gene TRBV5-4 combines with J gene TRBJ1-1; D is possibly TRBD1 (6 bases). CDR1 and CDR2 (germline): SGHNT, YYREEE (reference sequence). Trimming took 0 bases from V and 11 from J, leaving 17 bases between them. CDR3 size: 14 residues. The CDR3 bases are TGTGCCAGCAGCTTGGAACTTCGGGGGGCAGAGGCTTTCTTT. As protein: CASSLELRGAEAFF.

The rearrangement links TRBV5-4 to TRBJ2-5; 7 nucleotides line up with TRBD2. Trimming removed 5 bases from V and 4 bases from J; junction bases left unmatched: 8. Germline V gene lookup returns CDR1 SGHNT and CDR2 YYREEE (reference sequence). The CDR3 has 14 residues. The CDR3 loop is CASSTREAGETQYF. Written as DNA, the CDR3 is TGTGCCAGCAGTACCCGGGAGGCGGGAGAGACCCAGTACTTC.

This clonotype was counted ten times or more. The rearrangement links TRBV28 to TRBJ2-1; D possibly corresponds to TRBD1 (6 bases). With 5 bases removed from V and 4 bases from J, the gap between germline ends came to 12 bases. Germline loops: CDR1 MDHEN, CDR2 SYDVKM. This CDR3 has 14 residues. The CDR3 loop is CASSVQGLYNEQFF. CDR3 nucleotide sequence: TGTGCCAGCAGTGTACAGGGATTATACAATGAGCAGTTCTTC.

This clonotype has ten or more counts. CDR3 sequence: CASSLGGQGYGYTF. CDR3 nucleotides: TGTGCCAGCAGTTTAGGGGGCCAAGGATATGGCTACACCTTC. The chain joins TRBV12-3 or TRBV12-4 to TRBJ1-2, with D maybe TRBD1 (5 bases). V was cut by 1 base and J by 5 bases, with 11 bases left in between. The CDR3 consists of 14 residues.

This chain joins TRBV14 and TRBJ1-4; D not certain. Trimming shortened V by 1 base and J by 6 bases, and 6 bases separated the two germline ends. From germline, CDR1 is SGHDN and CDR2 FVKESK. This CDR3 spans 13 amino acids. The CDR3 bases are TGTGCCAGCAGCCAAGTGGCGGATGAAAAACTGTTTTTT. Amino acids: CASSQVADEKLFF.

This clonotype was counted many times. This chain connects TRBV7-9 to TRBJ2-7; 8 nucleotides line up with TRBD1. Germline V gene sequence: CDR1 SEHNR, CDR2 FQNEAQ (reference sequence). The CDR3 totals 15 residues. V shed 3 bases, J shed 0 bases, and the junction held 4 bases outside the gene matches. CDR3 protein: CASSFGTGGSYEQYF. The CDR3 DNA follows: TGTGCCAGCAGCTTTGGTACAGGGGGCTCCTACGAGCAGTACTTC. The complete variable domain, with remaining parts taken from reference TRBV7-9 and TRBJ2-7, reads DTGVSQNPRHKITKRGQNVTFRCDPISEHNRLYWYRQTLGQGPEFLTYFQNEAQLEKSRLLSDRFSAERPKGSFSTLEIQRTEQGDSAMYLCASSFGTGGSYEQYFGPGTRLTVT.

There are a few counts of this clonotype. The chain uses TRBV18 and TRBJ2-3; TRBD2 might be the D (6 bases). Germline V lookup: CDR1 KGHSH, CDR2 LQKENI. V lost 2 bases and J 6 bases, leaving 15 bases between the germline ends. CDR3 size: 15 residues. Written as DNA, the CDR3 is TGTGCCAGCTCACCATATACGGGAGAAGAGGATACGCAGTATTTT. This codes for CASSPYTGEEDTQYF.

This clonotype was counted a single time. This chain joins TRBV30 and TRBJ2-1; 13 bases line up with TRBD2. Germline values: CDR1 GTSNPN, CDR2 SVGIG (reference sequence). The CDR3 sequence is 16 residues long. Germline trimming cut 5 bases from V and 2 bases from J; bases unmatched to any gene: 6. The CDR3 protein is CAWGGLAGRTYNEQFF. CDR3 bases: TGTGCCTGGGGGGGACTAGCGGGACGGACCTACAATGAGCAGTTCTTC.

This clonotype occurred many times. This rearrangement joins TRBV24-1 to TRBJ2-7; the match to TRBD2 covers 14 bases. Germline assignment: CDR1 KGHDR and CDR2 SFDVKD. CDR3 length equals 17 residues. V lost 5 bases to trimming and J lost 6 bases; unmatched junction nucleotides: 11. The CDR3 loop is CATSGRLAGGPVTEQYF. CDR3 DNA: TGTGCCACCAGTGGGCGACTAGCGGGAGGGCCGGTTACCGAGCAGTACTTC.

This clonotype was observed a handful of times. The chain recombines TRBV18 with TRBJ1-2; no firm D call. From germline, CDR1 is KGHSH and CDR2 LQKENI. This CDR3 comprises 14 residues. V was trimmed by 5 bases and J by 0 bases, leaving 10 bases between them. CDR3 protein: CASSEVKANYGYTF. The CDR3 nucleotides are TGTGCCAGCTCAGAGGTGAAAGCTAACTATGGCTACACCTTC.

The chain couples TRBV29-1 to TRBJ2-1, with no clear D. Trimming stripped 5 bases from V and 8 bases from J, with 10 bases between. The germline V gene encodes CDR1 SQVTM and CDR2 ANQGSEA. The CDR3 extends over 11 amino acids. This CDR3 reads CSVSLYDEQFF. CDR3 nucleotide sequence: TGCAGCGTTTCTTTGTACGATGAGCAGTTCTTC.

This clonotype was recorded at least ten times. The rearrangement links TRBV3-1 to TRBJ1-6; D is undetermined. Germline CDR1 reads LGHDT; CDR2 reads YNNKEL (reference sequence). The CDR3 covers 12 residues. V lost 7 bases, J lost 7 bases, and 8 bases lay in between. This CDR3 reads CASKDVNSPLHF. The DNA of the CDR3 is TGTGCCAGCAAGGACGTGAATTCACCCCTCCACTTT.

In nucleotides, the CDR3 is TGTGCCAGCAGCCATCCCTTTCTAGACAGCTCCTACAATGAGCAGTTCTTC. Amino acids: CASSHPFLDSSYNEQFF. The genes are TRBV28 and TRBJ2-1; weak D call: TRBD1 (5 bases). V lost 6 bases to trimming and J lost 0 bases, with 18 bases between them. Per the germline V gene, CDR1 is MDHEN and CDR2 is SYDVKM. The CDR3 extends over 17 amino acids.

This clonotype was recorded many times. CDR3 amino acids: CAISPTSGGRETQYF. The CDR3 nucleotides are TGTGCCATCAGCCCGACTAGCGGCGGTAGAGAGACCCAGTACTTC. This chain joins TRBV10-3 and TRBJ2-5; TRBD2 matches at 9 bases. Germline V gene sequence: CDR1 ENHRY, CDR2 SYGVKD. The ends lost 6 bases at V and 4 bases at J; junction bases unmatched: 9. The CDR3 contains 15 residues.